This T cell receptor (beta chain) was recovered during a study of blood T cell repertoires in COVID-19 (dated by TCRdb to about 2020). About the full investigation: The collaborator samples originated in the United States, Italy and Spain and spanned the acute and convalescent phases of COVID-19. Samples came from the ongoing ImmuneRACE study (first 160 participants) plus 1,254 subjects from 6 global collaborators. Where available, HLA class I and class II types were taken from metadata supplied by the sample provider and were not determined by assay-based typing. Sample metadata almost always included a de-identified subject ID, COVID-19 status, age in years and sex. The repertoires were released in a freely available public database intended as a resource for research on the immune response to SARS-CoV-2. Deeply sampled blood TCRbeta repertoires from subjects exposed to, actively infected with, or recovered from COVID-19 were included in the dataset. The prospective study material was composed of cDNA or gDNA derived from T cells, B-cell-depleted T cells, or PBMCs. General findings and caveats noted by the study authors: How much clinical and demographic metadata was included differed by source and by participant, and the metadata was provided uncurated.

With respect to this clone: No antigen is known for it. Qualities for individual bases were not recorded, and no much larger clone is one base off.

TCRbeta CDR3 regions were amplified from genomic DNA by means of the immunoSEQ Assay, a bias-controlled multiplex PCR. On the authors' methods: The number of nucleated cells in each sample was estimated by amplification of reference gene primers within the assay. To quantify the absolute abundance of each unique TCRbeta CDR3 rearrangement, sequence reads were collapsed and filtered. For each sample, productive Simpson clonality was calculated as the square root of Simpson's diversity index over productive rearrangements. In its TCRdb copy, this immuneACCESS table keeps in-frame sequences only and misses some clones. Where compared with another copy, unresolved V genes explain less than half of these, and the others have no known cause. V and J calls and clone size follow that table, whereas D and trimming were derived from the DNA. This sample is represented by about 120,000 clones; 70% to 90% of them were singletons. The ten largest clones capture about 1.2% of the sample.

Collaborating institutions collected whole blood in K2EDTA tubes following their own protocols. Collaborator samples were shipped for TCRbeta analysis as frozen whole blood, isolated PBMCs, or DNA extracted from either sample type. Measured from the cysteine to the phenylalanine, the CDR3 is 14 residues long. Left in the record is the CDR3 DNA by itself, 42 bases read in frame from the first base. V sheds 2 bases and J sheds 3 bases, leaving 11 bases between their ends. According to the germline V gene, CDR1 reads MNHEY and CDR2 reads SVGAGI. The origin of this receptor is a woman older than 75 with acute or convalescent COVID-19. Material for sequencing was peripheral blood. The V gene is TRBV6-5 and the J gene is TRBJ2-7; tentative D gene TRBD2, with 5 bases matching. The nucleotide sequence is TGTGCCAGCAGTTACGAGCGGTGGGGCTACGAGCAGTACTTC. The encoded protein is CASSYERWGYEQYF.